A single sample gave rise to the 22 T cell receptor beta chains below, sequenced in a study of T cell repertoires in cytomegalovirus infection. Antigens for these TCRs are unknown. TCRdb re-called the reads with MiXCR, one entry per CDR3 protein. The data contain under 300,000 distinct CDR3 sequences, less than 25% of them singletons. The source material was cultured PBMCs, sampled from culture after CMV antigen stimulation. The receptors were sampled from a human donor in good health (CMV status not recorded). Some clones in this sample may be carry-over from other donors' samples.

The chain recombines TRBV19 with TRBJ2-1, with D perhaps matching TRBD2 (6 bases). This CDR3 is 13 amino acids long. Deletions cut 1 base from V and 12 bases from J, with 13 bases between. Germline V gene lookup returns CDR1 LNHDA and CDR2 SQIVND (reference sequence). The CDR3 spells CASSIAPGEVQFF. The DNA for the CDR3 is TGTGCCAGTAGTATAGCCCCCGGGGAGGTGCAGTTCTTC.

The gene calls are TRBV27 and TRBJ1-2; TRBD1 might be the D (5 bases). Germline values: CDR1 MNHEY, CDR2 SMNVEV (reference sequence). V lost 6 bases and J lost 1, with 12 bases in between. The CDR3 loop spans 14 amino acids. The CDR3 nucleotides are TGTGCCAGCAGCCCCGGGACCGTTAACTATGGCTACACCTTC. Translating it yields CASSPGTVNYGYTF.

This clonotype was seen a handful of times. The rearrangement joins TRBV7-3 to TRBJ2-5; tentative D call: TRBD1 (6 bases). This CDR3 has 16 residues. CDR1 SGHTA and CDR2 FQGTGA come from the germline V gene. The V end was cut by 6 bases, the J end by 2 bases, with 19 bases between. CDR3 sequence (DNA): TGTGCCAGCAGTCTTGGGCCTTGGGGACAACAAGAGACCCAGTACTTC. It translates to CASSLGPWGQQETQYF.

For the CDR3, the DNA is TGTGCCATCAGTGATAGCGGTTCATCCTACAATGAGCAGTTCTTC. Its protein is CAISDSGSSYNEQFF. This chain uses TRBV10-3 with TRBJ2-1, with D perhaps TRBD2 (6 bases). The CDR3 has 15 residues. Trimming left V 3 bases short and J 1 base short, with 10 bases between. Germline V gene data show CDR1 as ENHRY and CDR2 as SYGVKD.

This clonotype was recorded at least ten times. The chain links TRBV7-8 to TRBJ2-5; possible D gene TRBD1, 5 bases. CDR3 length: 14 residues. V was pared by 6 bases and J by 1 base, with 12 bases between. Germline V gene data show CDR1 as SGHVS and CDR2 as FQNEAQ. The CDR3 spells CASRGLGVQETQYF. The CDR3 region has the DNA TGTGCCAGCAGGGGATTAGGGGTCCAAGAGACCCAGTACTTC.

This clonotype was detected ten times or more. The chain couples TRBV15 to TRBJ1-1; 7 positions match TRBD1. CDR3 length: 14 amino acids. Germline V gives CDR1 LNHNV, CDR2 YYDKDF (reference sequence). After removal of 1 base from V and 5 bases from J, the junction contained 4 bases not matched to a gene. Here the CDR3 reads CATSRGGGATEAFF. The DNA for the CDR3 is TGTGCCACCAGCAGAGGAGGGGGCGCGACTGAAGCTTTCTTT.

This sequence joins TRBV30 and TRBJ1-1, with 8 bases identical to TRBD1. Per germline, CDR1 GTSNPN and CDR2 SVGIG (reference sequence). The CDR3 is 12 amino acids. V lost 4 bases to trimming and J lost 3 bases; unmatched junction nucleotides: 1. In DNA form, the CDR3 reads TGTGCCTGGAACAGGGGGGACACTGAAGCTTTCTTT. Amino acids: CAWNRGDTEAFF.

This chain links TRBV19 with TRBJ2-1; 12 positions match TRBD2. The CDR3 has 17 amino acids. Germline CDR1 reads LNHDA; CDR2 reads SQIVND (reference sequence). With 3 bases clipped from V and 6 bases from J, the junction kept 9 bases outside the gene matches. Here the CDR3 DNA reads TGTGCCAGTAGTATCCCTAGACTAGCGGGAGAGAGCAATGAGCAGTTCTTC. Translated, it gives CASSIPRLAGESNEQFF.

In its sample, this clonotype was seen a few times. The chain carries TRBV11-3 and TRBJ2-2; D gene uncertain. V gave up 1 base and J gave up 6 bases, with 6 bases separating them. Germline V gene lookup returns CDR1 SGHNT and CDR2 YENEEA. The CDR3 is made up of 13 amino acids. The CDR3 region is CASSLVNAGELFF. The CDR3 DNA reads TGTGCCAGCAGCTTAGTCAACGCCGGGGAGCTGTTTTTT. The variable domain in full, with the rest retrieved from reference TRBV11-3 and TRBJ2-2, is EAGVVQSPRYKIIEKKQPVAFWCNPISGHNTLYWYLQNLGQGPELLIRYENEEAVDDSQLPKDRFSAERLKGVDSTLKIQPAELGDSAVYLCASSLVNAGELFFGEGSRLTVL.

This clonotype was seen many times. The J gene is TRBJ2-3, the V gene TRBV7-2; no firm D call. This CDR3 is 13 amino acids long. Trimming removed 1 base at V and 5 bases at J, with 7 bases between. Germline V gives CDR1 SGHTA, CDR2 FQGNSA. Here the CDR3 DNA reads TGTGCCAGCAGCTTAGAACTGCGAGATACGCAGTATTTT. Translation: CASSLELRDTQYF. Complete variable domain (other parts from reference TRBV7-2 and TRBJ2-3): GAGVSQSPSNKVTEKGKDVELRCDPISGHTALYWYRQSLGQGLEFLIYFQGNSAPDKSGLPSDRFSAERTGGSVSTLTIQRTQQEDSAVYLCASSLELRDTQYFGPGTRLTVL.

This clonotype came up a few times. The chain employs TRBV19 and TRBJ1-2, with unresolved D. The V gene's germline CDR1 is LNHDA and CDR2 SQIVND (reference sequence). CDR3 size: 14 residues. Trimming pared 1 base from V and 2 bases from J, leaving 8 bases between. CDR3 in amino acids: CASSIVGGNYGYTF. The CDR3 nucleotides are TGTGCCAGTAGTATAGTGGGAGGCAACTATGGCTACACCTTC.

A few counts support this clonotype. J is TRBJ2-4 and V is TRBV19; 9 bases align to TRBD1. Trimming at V came to 4 bases and at J to 1 base, leaving 5 bases not matched to a gene. The CDR3 contains 16 residues. Per germline, CDR1 LNHDA and CDR2 SQIVND (reference sequence). The CDR3 sequence is CASSTRTGVAKNIQYF. In DNA form, the CDR3 reads TGTGCCAGTAGTACTCGGACAGGGGTGGCCAAAAACATTCAGTACTTC.

This clonotype has just a few counts. J is TRBJ1-1 and V is TRBV28; TRBD1 matches at 7 bases. The CDR3 has 15 residues. J lost 2 bases, V lost 3 bases, and 6 bases had no gene match. CDR1 is MDHEN, CDR2 SYDVKM, per germline. In nucleotides, the CDR3 is TGTGCCAGCAGTTTTCAGGACAGGAGAAACACTGAAGCTTTCTTT. This encodes CASSFQDRRNTEAFF.

This clonotype has a count of ten or more. The chain carries TRBV18 and TRBJ1-2; a weak D match, TRBD1 (5 bases). Germline CDR1 and CDR2: KGHSH and LQKENI. The CDR3 sequence is 13 residues long. Trimming stripped 8 bases from V and 5 bases from J, with 15 bases between. The CDR3 here is CASSPPGDYGYTF. As DNA, the CDR3 is TGTGCCAGCAGTCCGCCGGGGGATTATGGCTACACCTTC.

This clonotype was recorded many times. This rearrangement joins TRBV12-3 or TRBV12-4 to TRBJ2-5, with TRBD2 identical over 7 bases. The CDR3 is 15 amino acids. The ends lost 6 bases at V and 6 bases at J; junction bases unmatched: 13. CDR3 protein: CASSPPGGGEKTQYF. In DNA, the CDR3 is TGTGCCAGCAGCCCCCCGGGGGGAGGCGAAAAGACCCAGTACTTC.

This clonotype appeared a few times. The rearrangement joins TRBV6-6 to TRBJ1-5, with D maybe TRBD1 (6 bases). In germline, CDR1 is MNHNY, CDR2 SVGAGI (reference sequence). This CDR3 has 14 amino acids. Trimming left V 6 bases short and J 7 bases short, with 16 bases between. For the CDR3, the DNA is TGTGCCAGCAGCCGGGGAGGGGGAAGCCAGCCCCAGCATTTT. It yields the protein CASSRGGGSQPQHF.

This clonotype was seen more than once but under ten times. The chain combines TRBV12-3 or TRBV12-4 with TRBJ1-5; D is ambiguous. The CDR3 runs to 15 residues. Trimming removed 3 bases at V and 3 bases at J, with 12 bases between. The CDR3 region has the DNA TGTGCCAGCAGTTTCGGACGGAGGACCAATCAGCCCCAGCATTTT. Protein product: CASSFGRRTNQPQHF.

Details on this clonotype: One end of the junction does not line up with germline, which may come from a read error. This chain uses TRBV12-3 or TRBV12-4 with TRBJ1-5, with no clear D. This CDR3 contains 17 residues. The CDR3 DNA reads TGTGCCGGCAGTTTAGCGCTTGGAGGGTCAAGCAATCAGCCCCAGCATTTT. Translated: CAGSLALGGSSNQPQHF.

Of note for this clonotype: At one end, the junction sequence differs from germline, possibly due to a read error. This sequence joins TRBV7-2 and TRBJ2-3; 7 nucleotides agree with TRBD2. The CDR3 is made up of 16 amino acids. The germline CDR1 and CDR2 sequences are SGHTA and FQGNSA. The CDR3 here is CASSLGSGVSTDMQYF. In nucleotides, the CDR3 is TGTGCCAGCAGCTTAGGGAGCGGGGTTAGCACAGATATGCAGTATTTT.

This clonotype was detected only a few times. The chain has TRBV28 and TRBJ1-3; a possible D gene is TRBD1 (5 bases). The ends were cut back, 6 bases at V and 0 bases at J, with 15 bases in the middle. From germline, CDR1 is MDHEN and CDR2 SYDVKM. CDR3 length equals 16 residues. The CDR3 protein is CASRVSRGDSGNTIYF. CDR3 DNA sequence: TGTGCCAGCAGGGTTAGTCGGGGGGACTCTGGAAACACCATATATTTT.

V usage is TRBV12-3 or TRBV12-4 and J usage is TRBJ1-1, with D possibly TRBD1 on 6 matching bases. The CDR3 has 16 residues. The ends were cut back, 0 bases at V and 5 bases at J, with 16 bases in the middle. CDR3 loop: CASSLAALRGVTEAFF. The CDR3 region has the DNA TGTGCCAGCAGTTTAGCGGCATTGAGGGGGGTGACTGAAGCTTTCTTT.

This clonotype has only a few counts. V and J are TRBV11-2 and TRBJ2-1; TRBD2 matches 11 bases. V was clipped by 1 base and J by 0 bases; unmatched bases: 14. The CDR3 has 21 residues. The V gene's germline CDR1 is SGHAT and CDR2 FQNNGV. As DNA, the CDR3 is TGTGCCAGCAGCTTAGTCCTTACCGGGACTAGCGGACTGAGCTCCTACAATGAGCAGTTCTTC. It codes for CASSLVLTGTSGLSSYNEQFF.